These 20 T cell receptor beta chains were all obtained from the same sample, sequenced in a study of T-cell reconstitution after alpha-beta-depleted transplantation in children. Using unique molecular identifiers, the investigators prepared the TCRbeta library. In TCRdb, the PCR reads were re-called with MiXCR into one record per CDR3 protein. The table has roughly 490,000 distinct CDR3 sequences, over 9.5% seen once. The specimen comprised PBMCs, mostly from graft donor cells, sampled 180 days after TCRalphabeta/CD19-depleted stem cell transplant. The source is a female patient aged 2-15 years who had a stem cell transplant for aplastic anemia, so the T cells may come from the graft donor.

Comments on this clonotype: This sequence may be a read error, since a much larger clone differs from it by one base. The V call is TRBV20-1, the J call TRBJ2-3; TRBD2 matches at 10 bases. Trimming at V came to 7 bases and at J to 6 bases, leaving 10 bases not matched to a gene. The germline V gene encodes CDR1 DFQATT and CDR2 SNEGSKA (reference sequence). The CDR3 has 14 amino acids. The DNA of the CDR3 is TGCAGTGAACCACTAGCGGGGCGCCGGGATACGCAGTATTTT. It is translated as CSEPLAGRRDTQYF.

The sample holds a few counts of this clonotype. The genes are TRBV6-5 and TRBJ2-7, with D perhaps matching TRBD2 (6 bases). Trimming removed 6 bases at V and 2 bases at J, with 17 bases between. Germline V gene data show CDR1 as MNHEY and CDR2 as SVGAGI. There are 15 residues in the CDR3. The CDR3 loop reads CASSHGGIVAYEQYF. CDR3 coding DNA: TGTGCCAGCAGCCACGGGGGAATCGTGGCCTACGAGCAGTACTTC.

The rearrangement uses TRBV20-1 and TRBJ2-7, with D maybe TRBD2 (5 bases). Germline CDR1 DFQATT, CDR2 SNEGSKA (reference sequence). There are 12 residues in the CDR3. The chain's CDR3 is CSPGQAANEQYF. The CDR3, as DNA: TGCAGCCCCGGGCAAGCGGCAAACGAGCAGTACTTC.

J is TRBJ2-1 and V is TRBV12-3 or TRBV12-4; unclear D gene. This CDR3 contains 18 residues. The V gene lost 6 bases and the J gene lost 0 bases, with 21 bases spanning the gap. This CDR3 reads CASSPRAQSSSSYNEQFF. The CDR3 nucleotides read TGTGCCAGCAGCCCTAGAGCCCAAAGTTCAAGCTCCTACAATGAGCAGTTCTTC.

V is TRBV12-3 or TRBV12-4 and J is TRBJ1-5; D gene unclear. The CDR3 runs 13 residues. V lost 0 bases and J 9 bases, leaving 9 bases between the germline ends. In nucleotides, the CDR3 is TGTGCCAGCAGTTTAGCGCCCCCTCCGCCCCAGCATTTT. This translates into CASSLAPPPPQHF.

The rearrangement links TRBV7-9 to TRBJ1-4; D call uncertain. Trimming took 5 bases from V and 7 from J, leaving 17 bases between them. This CDR3 contains 15 residues. CDR1 and CDR2 (germline): SEHNR, FQNEAQ (reference sequence). The DNA of the CDR3 is TGTGCCAGCAGCCCAGACTCATTCCTTAGTGAAAAACTGTTTTTT. Protein sequence: CASSPDSFLSEKLFF.

The J gene is TRBJ1-2, the V gene TRBV5-1; D is undetermined. V lost 0 bases and J 4 bases, leaving 13 bases between the germline ends. The CDR3 loop spans 15 amino acids. Germline V lookup: CDR1 SGHRS, CDR2 YFSETQ. The CDR3 sequence is CASSLAGAGGYGYTF. CDR3 nucleotide sequence: TGCGCCAGCAGCTTGGCGGGCGCCGGAGGCTATGGCTACACCTTC. Complete variable domain (other parts from reference TRBV5-1 and TRBJ1-2): KAGVTQTPRYLIKTRGQQVTLSCSPISGHRSVSWYQQTPGQGLQFLFEYFSETQRNKGNFPGRFSGRQFSNSRSEMNVSTLELGDSALYLCASSLAGAGGYGYTFGSGTRLTVV.

This clonotype was seen many times. The chain links TRBV7-6 to TRBJ2-1; 10 nucleotides agree with TRBD2. CDR1 and CDR2 from the germline V gene are SGHVS and FNYEAQ. J gave up 9 bases and V 4 bases, and 12 bases lay outside the gene matches. This CDR3 contains 16 residues. The CDR3 here is CASSSRLAGYNSEQFF. The CDR3 nucleotides are TGTGCCAGCAGCTCAAGACTAGCGGGCTACAATAGTGAGCAGTTCTTC.

This clonotype showed up just a few times. The chain links TRBV7-2 to TRBJ2-3, with TRBD2 matching 12 bases. The CDR3 runs to 17 residues. Germline values: CDR1 SGHTA, CDR2 FQGNSA. J lost 1 base, V lost 4 bases, and 6 bases had no gene match. CDR3 sequence (DNA): TGTGCCAGCAGCTCCCTAGCGGGAGGGGGCGGCACAGATACGCAGTATTTT. This gives the protein CASSSLAGGGGTDTQYF.

This clonotype came up a few times. The V gene is TRBV28, the J gene TRBJ2-7; 8 nucleotides line up with TRBD1. Looked up from germline, CDR1 is MDHEN and CDR2 is SYDVKM. This CDR3 comprises 12 residues. Unmatched junction bases numbered 0, after V lost 6 bases and J lost 2 bases. The CDR3 reads CASRDRAYEQYF. The CDR3, as DNA: TGTGCCAGCAGGGACAGGGCCTACGAGCAGTACTTC.

This clonotype occurred a few times. The rearrangement links TRBV7-2 to TRBJ2-2; no reliable D call. In germline, CDR1 is SGHTA, CDR2 FQGNSA. The CDR3 covers 13 residues. Between the trimmed V and J ends, which lost 5 bases and 7 bases, there was a span of 11 bases. CDR3 region: CASSPAGVGELFF. The CDR3 bases are TGTGCCAGCAGCCCGGCCGGAGTCGGGGAGCTGTTTTTT.

This clonotype was recorded many times. The chain links TRBV3-1 to TRBJ1-1; 7 bases map to TRBD1. Germline CDR1 is LGHDT and CDR2 is YNNKEL (reference sequence). CDR3 size: 15 residues. V gave up 6 bases and J gave up 0 bases; unmatched junction bases: 7. The CDR3, as DNA: TGTGCCAGCAGACCTTCGACAGGGATGAACACTGAAGCTTTCTTT. The encoded protein is CASRPSTGMNTEAFF.

The chain has TRBV5-5 and TRBJ2-7; D is undetermined. This CDR3 has 14 residues. Germline V gene data show CDR1 as SGHKS and CDR2 as YYEKEE (reference sequence). V was trimmed by 0 bases and J by 6 bases, leaving 13 bases between them. The CDR3 reads CASSLAIEALEQYF. The CDR3 nucleotides are TGTGCCAGCAGCTTGGCTATCGAGGCGCTCGAGCAGTACTTC. Full variable domain (rest looked up from reference TRBV5-5 and TRBJ2-7): DAGVTQSPTHLIKTRGQQVTLRCSPISGHKSVSWYQQVLGQGPQFIFQYYEKEERGRGNFPDRFSARQFPNYSSELNVNALLLGDSALYLCASSLAIEALEQYFGPGTRLTVT.

The gene calls are TRBV14 and TRBJ2-1; a possible D gene is TRBD2 (7 bases). V shed 4 bases and J shed 4 bases, with 20 bases lying between them. Looked up from germline, CDR1 is SGHDN and CDR2 is FVKESK. The CDR3 contains 17 residues. The CDR3 DNA is TGTGCCAGCAGCCTGACTCGGGGGAGGGGGGTGTACAATGAGCAGTTCTTC. This gives the protein CASSLTRGRGVYNEQFF.

In this sample, this clonotype turned up many times. The chain joins TRBV29-1 to TRBJ2-7; 7 bases fit TRBD1. Trimming took 1 base from V and 0 from J; bases not matched to a gene: 0. From germline, CDR1 is SQVTM and CDR2 ANQGSEA. The CDR3 has 13 amino acids. CDR3 coding DNA: TGCAGCGTTGAAGGGGACAGCTCCTACGAGCAGTACTTC. It is translated as CSVEGDSSYEQYF.

Only a few counts were recorded for this clonotype. The CDR3 coding sequence is TGTGCCAGCAGCTTAGGTGGAAACGAAGCTTTCTTT. It translates to CASSLGGNEAFF. The chain couples TRBV7-9 to TRBJ1-1; D uncertain. CDR3 length: 12 residues. Germline V CDR1 and CDR2: SEHNR, FQNEAQ (reference sequence). The germline V and J ends were trimmed by 1 base and 8 bases, with 8 bases remaining between them.

The rearrangement uses TRBV18 and TRBJ1-2; D is uncertain. The CDR3 length is 13 residues. Trimming pared 0 bases from V and 4 bases from J, leaving 6 bases between. Germline V gives CDR1 KGHSH, CDR2 LQKENI. CDR3 DNA: TGTGCCAGCTCACCACCGGTCATCTATGGCTACACCTTC. Translation: CASSPPVIYGYTF. Full variable domain (missing parts from reference TRBV18 and TRBJ1-2): NAGVMQNPRHLVRRRGQEARLRCSPMKGHSHVYWYRQLPEEGLKFMVYLQKENIIDESGMPKERFSAEFPKEGPSILRIQQVVRGDSAAYFCASSPPVIYGYTFGSGTRLTVV.

The chain uses TRBV12-5 and TRBJ2-3; D is ambiguous. Germline lookup yields CDR1 LGHNT and CDR2 FRNRAP. The V end lost 7 bases, the J end lost 6 bases, and 5 bases lay between the germline ends. The CDR3 runs to 10 residues. CDR3 nucleotide sequence: TGTGCTAGTGTTCAGGATACGCAGTATTTT. It is translated as CASVQDTQYF.

Only a few counts were recorded for this clonotype. V and J are TRBV6-2 or TRBV6-3 and TRBJ1-1; 7 bases agree with TRBD1. Germline values: CDR1 MNHEY, CDR2 SVGEGT. After removal of 2 bases from V and 4 bases from J, the junction contained 4 bases not matched to a gene. The CDR3 contains 14 residues. The CDR3 reads CASSYTGVSTEAFF. CDR3 bases: TGTGCCAGCAGTTACACAGGGGTGAGCACTGAAGCTTTCTTT.

J is TRBJ2-3 and V is TRBV5-1; TRBD2 aligns across 15 bases. Germline assignment: CDR1 SGHRS and CDR2 YFSETQ. CDR3 size: 19 residues. Unmatched junction bases numbered 11, after V lost 4 bases and J lost 2 bases. CDR3 residues: CASSKLPGLAGGYTDTQYF. Written as DNA, the CDR3 is TGCGCCAGCAGCAAGCTCCCGGGACTAGCGGGAGGATACACAGATACGCAGTATTTT.